This T cell receptor (beta chain) was found in a study of blood T cell repertoires in COVID-19. Study information: The samples span acute and convalescent COVID-19 from the United States, Italy and Spain.

Germline CDR1 SNHLY, CDR2 FYNNEI. Trimming took off 6 bases at V and 5 bases at J, with 10 bases between the two ends. The CDR3 is made up of 13 amino acids. In the authors' workflow: Nucleated cell counts were estimated from reference gene primer amplification. Measured with immunoSEQ multiplex PCR; TCRdb has only the in-frame clones, and not every one. From that table come the V and J calls and clone size; the DNA was used to work out D and trimming. The table has some 140,000 clones, around 79% seen once; the top ten hold 15% to 25%. The TCR was taken from a man older than 75 with acute or convalescent COVID-19. The gene calls are TRBV2 and TRBJ2-2; D perhaps matches TRBD2 (6 bases). Sequenced: peripheral blood. The CDR3 nucleotides are TGTGCCAGCAGGGCTAGCGATACCGGGGAGCTGTTTTTT. Translated, it gives CASRASDTGELFF.